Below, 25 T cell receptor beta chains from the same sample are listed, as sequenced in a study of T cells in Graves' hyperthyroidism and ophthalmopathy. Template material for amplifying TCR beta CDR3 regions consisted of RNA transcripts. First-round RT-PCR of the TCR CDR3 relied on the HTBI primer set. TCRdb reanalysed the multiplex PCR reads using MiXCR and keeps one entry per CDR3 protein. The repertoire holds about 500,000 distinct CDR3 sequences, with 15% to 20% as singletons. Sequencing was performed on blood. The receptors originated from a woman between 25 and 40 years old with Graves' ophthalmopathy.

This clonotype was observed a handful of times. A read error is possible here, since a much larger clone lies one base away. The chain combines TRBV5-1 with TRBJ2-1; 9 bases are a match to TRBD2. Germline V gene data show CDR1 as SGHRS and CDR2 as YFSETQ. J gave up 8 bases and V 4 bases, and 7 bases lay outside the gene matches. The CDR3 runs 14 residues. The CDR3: CASSITSGCDEQFF. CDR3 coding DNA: TGCGCCAGCAGCATCACTAGCGGGTGCGATGAGCAGTTCTTC.

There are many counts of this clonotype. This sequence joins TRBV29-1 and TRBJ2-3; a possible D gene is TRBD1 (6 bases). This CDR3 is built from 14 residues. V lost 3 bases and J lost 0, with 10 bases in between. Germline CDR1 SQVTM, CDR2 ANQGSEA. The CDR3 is CSVDRDISTDTQYF. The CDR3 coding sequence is TGCAGCGTTGACCGGGACATTAGCACAGATACGCAGTATTTT.

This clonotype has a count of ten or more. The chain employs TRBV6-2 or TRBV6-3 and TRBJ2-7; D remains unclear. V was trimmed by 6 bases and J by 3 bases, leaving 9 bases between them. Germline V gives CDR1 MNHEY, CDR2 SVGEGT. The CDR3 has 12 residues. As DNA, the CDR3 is TGTGCCAGCAGCCCTACTAACTACGAGCAGTACTTC. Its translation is CASSPTNYEQYF.

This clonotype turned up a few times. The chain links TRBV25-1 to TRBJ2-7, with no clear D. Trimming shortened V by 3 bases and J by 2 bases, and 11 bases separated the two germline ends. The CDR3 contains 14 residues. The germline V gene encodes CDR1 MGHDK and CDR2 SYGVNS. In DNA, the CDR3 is TGTGCCAGCAGTGATTTTGACGGCGCCTACGAGCAGTACTTC. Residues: CASSDFDGAYEQYF.

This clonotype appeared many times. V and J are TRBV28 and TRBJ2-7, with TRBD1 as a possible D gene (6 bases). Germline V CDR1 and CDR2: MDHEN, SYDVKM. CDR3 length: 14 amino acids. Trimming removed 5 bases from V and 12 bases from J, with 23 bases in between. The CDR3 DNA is TGTGCCAGCAGTCCCCAGGGGCCTCGAGGTTCGCGGTACTTC. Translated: CASSPQGPRGSRYF.

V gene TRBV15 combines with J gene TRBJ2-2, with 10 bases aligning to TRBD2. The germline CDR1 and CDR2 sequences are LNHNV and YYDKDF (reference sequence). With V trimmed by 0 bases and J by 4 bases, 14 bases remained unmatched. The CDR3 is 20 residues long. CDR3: CATSRDHPVSGRAPTGELFF. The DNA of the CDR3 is TGTGCCACCAGCAGAGACCACCCCGTCAGCGGGAGGGCCCCCACCGGGGAGCTGTTTTTT.

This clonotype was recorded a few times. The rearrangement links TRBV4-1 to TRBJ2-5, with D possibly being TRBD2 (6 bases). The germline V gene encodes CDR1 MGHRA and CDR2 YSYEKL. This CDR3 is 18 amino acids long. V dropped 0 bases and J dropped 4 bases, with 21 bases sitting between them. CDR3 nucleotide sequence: TGCGCCAGCAGCCAAGAATCCACGGGAGTAAGGTGGGGAGAGACCCAGTACTTC. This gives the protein CASSQESTGVRWGETQYF.

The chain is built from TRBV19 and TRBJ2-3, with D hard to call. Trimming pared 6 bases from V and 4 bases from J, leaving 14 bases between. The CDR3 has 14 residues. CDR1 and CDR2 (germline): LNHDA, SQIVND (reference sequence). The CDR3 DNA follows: TGTGCCAGTAGCCTTCAACCCCCTCCAGATACGCAGTATTTT. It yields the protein CASSLQPPPDTQYF.

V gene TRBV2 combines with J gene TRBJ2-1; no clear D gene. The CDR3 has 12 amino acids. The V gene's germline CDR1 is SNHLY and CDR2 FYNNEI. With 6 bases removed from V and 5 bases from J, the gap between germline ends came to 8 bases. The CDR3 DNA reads TGTGCCAGCAGCGTAGTGCACAATGAGCAGTTCTTC. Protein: CASSVVHNEQFF.

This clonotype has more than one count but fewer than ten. The CDR3: CAISESDGMDTIYF. The CDR3 bases are TGTGCCATCAGTGAGTCGGACGGGATGGACACCATATATTTT. V and J are TRBV10-3 and TRBJ1-3, with D unclear. Germline lookup yields CDR1 ENHRY and CDR2 SYGVKD. The length of the CDR3 is 14 residues. Trimming pared 0 bases from V and 8 bases from J, leaving 11 bases between.

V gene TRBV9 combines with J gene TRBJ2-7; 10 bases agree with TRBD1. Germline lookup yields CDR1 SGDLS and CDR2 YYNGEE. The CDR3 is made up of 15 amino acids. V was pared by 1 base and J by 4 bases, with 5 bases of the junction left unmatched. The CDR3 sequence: CASSVFPGQGYEQYF. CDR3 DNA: TGTGCCAGCAGCGTATTCCCGGGACAGGGGTACGAGCAGTACTTC.

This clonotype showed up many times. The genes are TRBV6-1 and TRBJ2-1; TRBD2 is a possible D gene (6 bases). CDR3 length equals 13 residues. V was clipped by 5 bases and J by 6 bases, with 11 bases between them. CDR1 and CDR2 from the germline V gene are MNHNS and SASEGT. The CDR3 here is CASSLLAGNEQFF. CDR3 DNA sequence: TGTGCCAGCAGTCTACTAGCCGGCAATGAGCAGTTCTTC.

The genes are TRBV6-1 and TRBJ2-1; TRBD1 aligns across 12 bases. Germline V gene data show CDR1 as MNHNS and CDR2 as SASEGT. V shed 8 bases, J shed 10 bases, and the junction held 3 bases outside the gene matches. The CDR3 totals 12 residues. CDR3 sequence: CASGTGGLEQFF. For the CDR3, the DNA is TGTGCCAGCGGGACAGGGGGCTTGGAGCAGTTCTTC.

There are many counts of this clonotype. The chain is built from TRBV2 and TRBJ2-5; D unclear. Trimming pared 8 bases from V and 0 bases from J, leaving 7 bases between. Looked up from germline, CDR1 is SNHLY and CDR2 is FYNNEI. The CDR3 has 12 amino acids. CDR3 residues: CASLGYQETQYF. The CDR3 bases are TGTGCCAGCTTAGGCTACCAAGAGACCCAGTACTTC.

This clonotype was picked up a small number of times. Here the CDR3 DNA reads TGCAGTGCTATCCCCTTACTCAAGGGCGGGGAGCTGTTTTTT. It translates to CSAIPLLKGGELFF. The J gene is TRBJ2-2, the V gene TRBV20-1; D is unclear. Germline CDR1 is DFQATT and CDR2 is SNEGSKA (reference sequence). Between the trimmed V and J ends, which lost 4 bases and 7 bases, there was a span of 16 bases. CDR3 length equals 14 residues.

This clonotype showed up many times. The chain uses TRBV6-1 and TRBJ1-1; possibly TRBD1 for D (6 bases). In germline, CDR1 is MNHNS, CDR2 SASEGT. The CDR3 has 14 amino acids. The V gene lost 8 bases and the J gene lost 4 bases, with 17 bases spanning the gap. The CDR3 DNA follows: TGTGCCAGCGCAAAGAACAGGGTCGGCACTGAAGCTTTCTTT. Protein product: CASAKNRVGTEAFF.

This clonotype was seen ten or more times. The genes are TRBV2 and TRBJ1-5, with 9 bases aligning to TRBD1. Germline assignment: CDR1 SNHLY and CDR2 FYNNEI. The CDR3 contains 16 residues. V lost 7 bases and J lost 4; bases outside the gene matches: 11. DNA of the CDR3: TGTGCCAGCACCCGAACCACAGGGGGCGCGAATCAGCCCCAGCATTTT. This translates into CASTRTTGGANQPQHF. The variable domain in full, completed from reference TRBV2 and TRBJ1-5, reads EPEVTQTPSHQVTQMGQEVILRCVPISNHLYFYWYRQILGQKVEFLVSFYNNEISEKSEIFDDQFSVERPDGSNFTLKIRSTKLEDSAMYFCASTRTTGGANQPQHFGDGTRLSIL.

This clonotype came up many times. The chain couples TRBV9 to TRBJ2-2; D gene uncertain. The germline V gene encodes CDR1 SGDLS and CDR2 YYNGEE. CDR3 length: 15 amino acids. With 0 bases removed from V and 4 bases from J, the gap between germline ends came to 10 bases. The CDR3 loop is CASSVADASTGELFF. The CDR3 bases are TGTGCCAGCAGCGTAGCAGATGCGAGCACCGGGGAGCTGTTTTTT.

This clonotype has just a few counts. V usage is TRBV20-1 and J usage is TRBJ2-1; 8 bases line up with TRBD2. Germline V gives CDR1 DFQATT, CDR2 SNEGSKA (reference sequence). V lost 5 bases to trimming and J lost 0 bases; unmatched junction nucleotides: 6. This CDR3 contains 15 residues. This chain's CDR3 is CSAPTSGGSYNEQFF. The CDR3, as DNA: TGCAGTGCTCCAACTAGCGGAGGCTCCTACAATGAGCAGTTCTTC.

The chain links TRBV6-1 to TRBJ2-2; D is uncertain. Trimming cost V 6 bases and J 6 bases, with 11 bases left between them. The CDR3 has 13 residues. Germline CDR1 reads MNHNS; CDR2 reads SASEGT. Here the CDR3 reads CASRPTTAGELFF. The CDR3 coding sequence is TGTGCCAGCAGACCCACTACGGCCGGGGAGCTGTTTTTT.

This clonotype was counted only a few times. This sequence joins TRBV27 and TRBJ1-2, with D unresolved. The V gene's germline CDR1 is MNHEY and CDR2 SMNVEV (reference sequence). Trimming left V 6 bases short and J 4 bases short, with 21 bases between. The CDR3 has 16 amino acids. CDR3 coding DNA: TGTGCCAGCAGGTTAACTAATCAGCCTTCAATCTATGGCTACACCTTC. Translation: CASRLTNQPSIYGYTF.

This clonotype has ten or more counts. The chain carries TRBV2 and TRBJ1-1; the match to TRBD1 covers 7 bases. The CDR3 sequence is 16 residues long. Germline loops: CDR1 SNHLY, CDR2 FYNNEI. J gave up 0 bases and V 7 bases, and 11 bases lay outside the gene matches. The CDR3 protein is CASIERDRTLNTEAFF. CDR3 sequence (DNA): TGTGCCAGCATCGAGCGGGACAGAACTTTGAACACTGAAGCTTTCTTT. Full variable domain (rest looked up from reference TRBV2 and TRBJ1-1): EPEVTQTPSHQVTQMGQEVILRCVPISNHLYFYWYRQILGQKVEFLVSFYNNEISEKSEIFDDQFSVERPDGSNFTLKIRSTKLEDSAMYFCASIERDRTLNTEAFFGQGTRLTVV.

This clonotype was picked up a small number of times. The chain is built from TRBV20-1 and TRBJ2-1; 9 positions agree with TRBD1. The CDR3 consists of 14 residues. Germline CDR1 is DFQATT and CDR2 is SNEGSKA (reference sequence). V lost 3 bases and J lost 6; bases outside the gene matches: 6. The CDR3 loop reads CSASPPDRGNEQFF. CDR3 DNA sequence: TGCAGTGCTAGTCCTCCGGACAGGGGCAATGAGCAGTTCTTC.

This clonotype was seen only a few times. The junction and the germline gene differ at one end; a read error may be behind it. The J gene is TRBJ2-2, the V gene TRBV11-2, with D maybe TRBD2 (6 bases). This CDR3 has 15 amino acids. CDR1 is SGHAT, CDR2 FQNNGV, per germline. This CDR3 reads CASSLRELNTGGLFF. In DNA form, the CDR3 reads TGTGCCAGCAGCTTACGGGAGCTGAACACCGGGGGGCTGTTTTTT. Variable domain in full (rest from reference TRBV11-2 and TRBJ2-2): EAGVAQSPRYKIIEKRQSVAFWCNPISGHATLYWYQQILGQGPKLLIQFQNNGVVDDSQLPKDRFSAERLKGVDSTLKIQPAKLEDSAVYLCASSLRELNTGGLFFGEGSRLTVL.

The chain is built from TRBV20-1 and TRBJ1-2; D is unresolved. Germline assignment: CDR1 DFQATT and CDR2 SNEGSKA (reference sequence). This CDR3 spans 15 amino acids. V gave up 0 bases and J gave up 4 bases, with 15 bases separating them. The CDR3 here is CSARDQTNRAYGYTF. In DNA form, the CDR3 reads TGCAGTGCTAGAGATCAGACCAACCGCGCCTATGGCTACACCTTC.